The source of this T cell receptor beta chain is a study of T cells in Graves' hyperthyroidism and ophthalmopathy. It was RNA transcripts that yielded the amplified TCR beta CDR3 regions. The HTBI set primed first-round TCR CDR3 RT-PCR. TCRdb analysed the multiplex PCR reads with MiXCR anew, one entry per CDR3 protein. The sample shows around 440,000 distinct CDR3 sequences, around a sixth of them seen only once. Germline V CDR1 and CDR2: SQVTM, ANQGSEA. The CDR3 totals 13 residues. The V end lost 5 bases, the J end lost 5 bases, and 12 bases lay between the germline ends. The source of this sequence is a woman under 30 with Graves' hyperthyroidism. The chain has TRBV29-1 and TRBJ2-2; D may be TRBD2 (6 bases). Sequenced sample: blood. The CDR3 DNA reads TGCAGCGTTAAGCCGGCGGGAACCGGGGAGCTGTTTTTT. Translation gives CSVKPAGTGELFF.